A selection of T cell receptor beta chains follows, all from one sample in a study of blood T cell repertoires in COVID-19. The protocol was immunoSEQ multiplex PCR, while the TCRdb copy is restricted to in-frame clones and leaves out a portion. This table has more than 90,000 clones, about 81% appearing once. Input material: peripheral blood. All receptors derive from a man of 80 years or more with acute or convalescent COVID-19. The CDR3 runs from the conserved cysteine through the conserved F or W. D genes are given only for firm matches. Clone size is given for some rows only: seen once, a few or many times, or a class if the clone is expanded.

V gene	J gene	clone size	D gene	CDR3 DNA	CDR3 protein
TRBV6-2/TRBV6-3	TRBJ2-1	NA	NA	TGTGCCAGCAGTCGGGGTGCGTGGGAGCAGTTCTTC	CASSRGAWEQFF
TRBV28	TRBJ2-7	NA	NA	TGTGCCAGCAGTTCCCGGGGGAGAACCTACGAGCAGTACTTC	CASSSRGRTYEQYF
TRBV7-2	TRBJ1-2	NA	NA	TGTGCCAGCAGCTTGGGAGGTACGGATGGCTACACCTTC	CASSLGGTDGYTF
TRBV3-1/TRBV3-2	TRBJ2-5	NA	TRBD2	TGTGCCAGCAGCCATTTTAGCGGGGGGGCAGGAGAGACCCAGTACTTC	CASSHFSGGAGETQYF
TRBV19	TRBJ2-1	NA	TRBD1	TGTGCCAGTAGGGGGACAGGGATGGATGAGCAGTTCTTC	CASRGTGMDEQFF
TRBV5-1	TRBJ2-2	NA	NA	TGCGCCAGCAGCTTGAAACAGGGGAACACCGGGGAGCTGTTTTTT	CASSLKQGNTGELFF
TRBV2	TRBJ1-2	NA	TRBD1	TGTGCCAGCAGAGGACAGGTCACTGCAGGGGGCTACACCTTC	CASRGQVTAGGYTF
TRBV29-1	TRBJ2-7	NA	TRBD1	TGCAGCGTTGAAAAATTGGACAGGGAATACGAGCAGTACTTC	CSVEKLDREYEQYF
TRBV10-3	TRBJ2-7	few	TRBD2	TGTGCCATCAGGATGCGCGGGGGTATCGACGAGCAGTACTTC	CAIRMRGGIDEQYF
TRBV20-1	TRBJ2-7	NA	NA	TGCAGTGCTTTAGACAGCCTCGAGCAGTACTTC	CSALDSLEQYF
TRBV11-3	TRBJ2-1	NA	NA	TGTGCCAGCAGCTCTAGACAGACCCAGGGGAATGAGCAGTTCTTC	CASSSRQTQGNEQFF
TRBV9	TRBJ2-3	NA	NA	TGTGCCAGCAGCGGTCAGGGGATTAGCACAGATACGCAGTATTTT	CASSGQGISTDTQYF
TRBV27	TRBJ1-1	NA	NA	TGTGCCAGCAGCCAGTTCGCGAACACTGAAGCTTTCTTT	CASSQFANTEAFF
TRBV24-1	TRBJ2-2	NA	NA	TGTGCCACCAGTGACCCGGACTATAACACCGGGGAGCTGTTTTTT	CATSDPDYNTGELFF
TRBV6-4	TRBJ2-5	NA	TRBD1	TGTGCCAGCAGACTGTGGACAGGGGAACAAGAGACCCAGTACTTC	CASRLWTGEQETQYF
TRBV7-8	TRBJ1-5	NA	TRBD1	TGTGCCAGCAGCTTAGCACAGGGGGCTATTCAGCCCCAGCATTTT	CASSLAQGAIQPQHF
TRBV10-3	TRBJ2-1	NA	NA	TGTGCCATCAAGCCTGAAGGGGATGAGCAGTTCTTC	CAIKPEGDEQFF
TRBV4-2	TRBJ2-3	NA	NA	TGTGCCAGCAGCTCTCCGGGTGGCACAGATACGCAGTATTTT	CASSSPGGTDTQYF
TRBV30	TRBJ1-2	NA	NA	TGTGCCTGGAGTCGTGAATCCCGCGACACCTTC	CAWSRESRDTF
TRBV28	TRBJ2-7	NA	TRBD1	TGTGCCAGCAGTTTAAGAGGCACAGGGGGACAGCAGTACTTC	CASSLRGTGGQQYF
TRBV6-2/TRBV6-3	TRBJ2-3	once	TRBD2	TGTGCCAGCAGTTACCCGGCGGGGGGGATGACAGATACGCAGTATTTT	CASSYPAGGMTDTQYF
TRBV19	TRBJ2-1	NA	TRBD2	TGTGCCAGTAGTATTTCGACTAGCCTGTTCTTC	CASSISTSLFF
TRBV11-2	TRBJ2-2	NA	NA	TGTGCCAGCAGCTTAGTGGCGGGAAACACCGGGGAGCTGTTTTTT	CASSLVAGNTGELFF